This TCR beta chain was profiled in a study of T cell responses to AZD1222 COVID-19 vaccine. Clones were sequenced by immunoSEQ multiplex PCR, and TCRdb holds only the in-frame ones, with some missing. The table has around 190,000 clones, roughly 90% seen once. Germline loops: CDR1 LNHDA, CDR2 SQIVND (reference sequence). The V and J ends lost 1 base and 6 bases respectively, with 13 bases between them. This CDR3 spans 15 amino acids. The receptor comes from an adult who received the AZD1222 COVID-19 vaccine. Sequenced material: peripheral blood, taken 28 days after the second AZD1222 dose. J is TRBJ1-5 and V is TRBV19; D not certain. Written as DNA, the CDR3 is TGTGCCAGTAGTATAGCTCTTGACGGGATTCAGCCCCAGCATTTT. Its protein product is CASSIALDGIQPQHF.